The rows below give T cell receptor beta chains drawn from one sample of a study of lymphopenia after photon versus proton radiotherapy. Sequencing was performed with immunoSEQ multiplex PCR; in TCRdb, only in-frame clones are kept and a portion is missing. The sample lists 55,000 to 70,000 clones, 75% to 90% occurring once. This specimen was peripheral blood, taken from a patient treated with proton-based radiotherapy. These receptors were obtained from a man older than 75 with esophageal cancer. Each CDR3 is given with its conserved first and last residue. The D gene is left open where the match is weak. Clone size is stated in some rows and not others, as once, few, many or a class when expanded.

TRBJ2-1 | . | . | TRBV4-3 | CASSQARGDEQFF | TGCGCCAGCAGCCAAGCGAGGGGGGATGAGCAGTTCTTC
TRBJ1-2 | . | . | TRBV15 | CATSRGPGGGYGYTF | TGTGCCACCAGCAGGGGCCCCGGGGGCGGCTATGGCTACACCTTC
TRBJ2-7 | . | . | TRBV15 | CATSLGLTSYEQYF | TGTGCCACCAGTTTGGGACTTACATCCTACGAGCAGTACTTC
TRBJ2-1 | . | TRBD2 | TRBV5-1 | CASSLVQRGSYNEQFF | TGCGCCAGCAGCTTGGTACAGCGGGGGTCCTACAATGAGCAGTTCTTC
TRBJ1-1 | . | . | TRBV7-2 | CASSLEIWGTEAFF | TGTGCCAGCAGCTTAGAGATATGGGGAACTGAAGCTTTCTTT
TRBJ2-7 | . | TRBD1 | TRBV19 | CASSDGTGSYEQYF | TGTGCCAGTAGCGACGGGACAGGGTCCTACGAGCAGTACTTC
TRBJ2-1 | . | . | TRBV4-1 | CASSQRNKQFF | TGCGCCAGCAGCCAACGGAACAAGCAGTTCTTC
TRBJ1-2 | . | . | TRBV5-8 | CASSLGTGYGYTF | TGTGCCAGCAGCTTGGGAACGGGCTATGGCTACACCTTC
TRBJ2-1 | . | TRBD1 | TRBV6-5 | CASSPGQGSTNEQFF | TGTGCCAGCAGTCCTGGACAGGGGTCTACGAATGAGCAGTTCTTC
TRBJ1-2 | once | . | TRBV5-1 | CASSLTTNYGYTF | TGCGCCAGCAGCTTGACAACTAACTATGGCTACACCTTC
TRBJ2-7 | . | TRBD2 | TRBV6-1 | CASYGGSYEQYF | TGTGCCAGCTACGGCGGGAGCTACGAGCAGTACTTC
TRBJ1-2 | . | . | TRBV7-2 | CASSLGQANYGYTF | TGTGCCAGCAGCTTAGGACAGGCCAACTATGGCTACACCTTC
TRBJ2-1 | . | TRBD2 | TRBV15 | CATSRDLASGRGFLNEQFF | TGTGCCACCAGCAGAGATCTGGCTAGCGGGAGAGGTTTCCTCAATGAGCAGTTCTTC
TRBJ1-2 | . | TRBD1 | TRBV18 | CASSPNQAGGGYTF | TGTGCCAGCTCACCAAACCAGGCAGGGGGCGGCTACACCTTC
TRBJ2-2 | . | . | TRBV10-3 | CAISESVGGLTGELFF | TGTGCCATCAGTGAGTCGGTGGGAGGTCTTACCGGGGAGCTGTTTTTT
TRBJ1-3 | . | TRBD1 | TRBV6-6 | CASSLPTRGPGNTIYF | TGTGCCAGCAGCCTACCTACCAGGGGGCCCGGAAACACCATATATTTT
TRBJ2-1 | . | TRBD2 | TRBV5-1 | CASSFGLPGLHNEQFF | TGCGCCAGCAGCTTTGGACTACCGGGACTACACAATGAGCAGTTCTTC
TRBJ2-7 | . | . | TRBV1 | CTSSQYRVRYEQYF | TGCACCAGCAGTCAGTACAGGGTGAGGTACGAGCAGTACTTC
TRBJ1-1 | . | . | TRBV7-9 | CASSLDTRGTEAFF | TGTGCCAGCAGCCTTGACACCCGGGGCACTGAAGCTTTCTTT
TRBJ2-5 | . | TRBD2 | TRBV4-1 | CASRITSGSSETQYF | TGCGCCAGCAGGATAACTAGCGGGAGTTCGGAGACCCAGTACTTC
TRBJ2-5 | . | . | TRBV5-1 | CASSPLGVQETQYF | TGCGCCAGCAGCCCCCTTGGCGTCCAAGAGACCCAGTACTTC
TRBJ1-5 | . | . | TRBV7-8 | CASSLDGSLTSPQHF | TGTGCCAGCAGCTTAGATGGCAGCCTGACATCGCCCCAGCATTTT
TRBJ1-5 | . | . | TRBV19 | CASSIPRAQPQHF | TGTGCCAGTAGTATTCCCCGGGCACAGCCCCAGCATTTT
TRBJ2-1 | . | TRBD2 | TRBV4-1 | CASSLGLAPPPFF | TGCGCCAGCAGCCTCGGACTAGCCCCACCCCCGTTCTTC
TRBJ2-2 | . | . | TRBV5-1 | CASSLGQTGELFF | TGCGCCAGCAGCTTGGGGCAGACCGGGGAGCTGTTTTTT
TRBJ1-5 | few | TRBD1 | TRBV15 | CATSRKDRGWDQPQHF | TGTGCCACCAGCAGGAAGGACAGGGGTTGGGATCAGCCCCAGCATTTT
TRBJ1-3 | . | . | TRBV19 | CASSIQQAWDTIYF | TGTGCCAGTAGTATTCAACAGGCCTGGGACACCATATATTTT
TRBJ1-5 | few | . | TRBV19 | CASSIDPVQPQHF | TGTGCCAGTAGTATAGATCCCGTTCAGCCCCAGCATTTT
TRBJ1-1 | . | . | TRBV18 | CASSSQGLGNTEAFF | TGTGCCAGCTCCTCTCAGGGACTGGGGAACACTGAAGCTTTCTTT
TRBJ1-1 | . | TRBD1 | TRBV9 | CASSFAGGAGGTEAFF | TGTGCCAGCAGCTTCGCAGGGGGCGCGGGAGGAACTGAAGCTTTCTTT
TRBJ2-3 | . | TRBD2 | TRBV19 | CASSIATLAGAGDTQYF | TGTGCCAGTAGTATTGCAACCCTAGCGGGGGCCGGAGATACGCAGTATTTT
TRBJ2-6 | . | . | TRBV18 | CASSPGSGGWANVLTF | TGTGCCAGCTCACCAGGATCGGGGGGCTGGGCCAACGTCCTGACTTTC
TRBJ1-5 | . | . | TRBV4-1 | CASSLTPMRSNQPQHF | TGCGCCAGCAGCCTGACGCCCATGCGTAGCAATCAGCCCCAGCATTTT
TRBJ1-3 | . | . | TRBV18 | CASSLSRSTSGNTIYF | TGTGCCAGCTCACTATCGCGGTCGACTAGTGGAAACACCATATATTTT
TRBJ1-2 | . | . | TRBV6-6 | CASNPTGNYGYTF | TGTGCCAGCAACCCAACAGGGAACTATGGCTACACCTTC
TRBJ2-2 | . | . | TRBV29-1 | CSVELADRNTGELFF | TGCAGCGTTGAGCTGGCGGACCGTAACACCGGGGAGCTGTTTTTT
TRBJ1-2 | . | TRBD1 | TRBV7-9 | CASSFGPPRTGSPYGYTF | TGTGCCAGCAGCTTTGGGCCTCCTCGGACAGGGTCCCCTTATGGCTACACCTTC
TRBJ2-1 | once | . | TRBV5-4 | CASSWAGIPRPDEQFF | TGTGCCAGCAGCTGGGCCGGGATCCCCAGGCCCGATGAGCAGTTCTTC
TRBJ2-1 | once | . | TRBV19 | CASSIPGRSSYNEQFF | TGTGCCAGTAGTATACCTGGGCGGAGCTCCTACAATGAGCAGTTCTTC
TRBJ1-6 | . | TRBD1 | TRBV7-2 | CASSSGTGYGRAALHF | TGTGCCAGCAGCTCGGGGACAGGGTACGGTCGGGCGGCCCTCCACTTT
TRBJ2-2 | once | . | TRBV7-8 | CASSLDQGSTGELFF | TGTGCCAGCAGCTTAGATCAGGGTTCGACCGGGGAGCTGTTTTTT
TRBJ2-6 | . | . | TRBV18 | CASSPTLSSGANVLTF | TGTGCCAGCTCACCCACACTTAGCTCTGGGGCCAACGTCCTGACTTTC
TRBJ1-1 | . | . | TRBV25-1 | CASRGGTANTEAFF | TGTGCCAGCAGGGGTGGGACGGCGAACACTGAAGCTTTCTTT
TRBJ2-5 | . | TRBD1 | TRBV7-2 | CASSLDRTGARYF | TGTGCCAGCAGCTTAGATAGGACAGGGGCAAGGTACTTC
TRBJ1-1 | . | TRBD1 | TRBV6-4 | CASSLDRDSAEAFF | TGTGCCAGCAGTTTAGACAGGGATTCGGCTGAAGCTTTCTTT
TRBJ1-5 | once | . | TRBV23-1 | CASSQLVRGGYDQPQHF | TGCGCCAGCAGTCAATTAGTACGGGGGGGATACGATCAGCCCCAGCATTTT
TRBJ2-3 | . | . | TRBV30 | CAVTPRSTDTQYF | TGTGCCGTGACTCCTCGTAGCACAGATACGCAGTATTTT
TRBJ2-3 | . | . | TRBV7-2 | CASSPLGGGPFSGDTQYF | TGTGCCAGCAGTCCGCTGGGAGGGGGACCGTTTTCGGGCGATACGCAGTATTTT
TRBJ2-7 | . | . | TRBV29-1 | CSVSSQGSSYEQYF | TGCAGCGTCTCCTCGCAGGGCAGCTCCTACGAGCAGTACTTC
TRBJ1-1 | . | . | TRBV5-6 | CASSLAGHQAFF | TGTGCCAGCAGCTTGGCTGGCCATCAAGCTTTCTTT
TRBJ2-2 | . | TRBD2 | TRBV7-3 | CASSLGGFGTGELFF | TGTGCCAGCAGCCTGGGAGGGTTCGGGACCGGGGAGCTGTTTTTT
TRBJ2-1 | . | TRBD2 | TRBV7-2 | CASSLPSLLARNEQFF | TGTGCCAGCAGCTTACCATCGTTACTAGCGCGGAATGAGCAGTTCTTC
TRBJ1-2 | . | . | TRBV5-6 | CASSWTYPNYGYTF | TGTGCCAGCAGTTGGACATACCCTAACTATGGCTACACCTTC